These T cell receptor beta chains were read from a single sample in a study of shared clonotypes between healthy human individuals. Libraries were prepared by immunoSEQ multiplex PCR; TCRdb keeps only in-frame clonotypes and omits some of them. The data contain about 960,000 clones, roughly 72% of them singletons. The sample was memory CD4+ T cells sorted from blood. These receptors were taken from a man in his late teens or twenties in good health. CDR3s include the opening cysteine and the closing phenylalanine or tryptophan. The D gene is left open where the match is weak. The size field is filled for only some rows; it gives once, few, many or a size class.

j_gene | abundance | v_gene | d_gene | CDR3nt | CDR3aa
TRBJ1-3 | once | TRBV15 | NA | TGTGCCACCAGCAGAGGGGAAGCCAGCTCTGGAAACACCATATATTTT | CATSRGEASSGNTIYF
TRBJ2-4 | NA | TRBV4-3 | NA | TGCGCCAGCAGTCAAGGTGGAGGGACCAAAAACATTCAGTACTTC | CASSQGGGTKNIQYF
TRBJ2-3 | NA | TRBV27 | NA | TGTGCCAGCAGTTTATCCTGGGTTAGCACAGATACGCAGTATTTT | CASSLSWVSTDTQYF
TRBJ2-1 | NA | TRBV5-1 | TRBD1 | TGCGCCAGCAGCTCCCGACAGGGGGGCAATGAGCAGTTCTTC | CASSSRQGGNEQFF
TRBJ2-5 | NA | TRBV5-1 | TRBD2 | TGCGCCAGCAGCTCGGCTAGCGGGAACACAGGCGAAGAGACCCAGTACTTC | CASSSASGNTGEETQYF
TRBJ1-5 | NA | TRBV28 | NA | TGTGCCAGCAGTTTTGACACACCTGGGGGCAATCAGCCCCAGCATTTT | CASSFDTPGGNQPQHF
TRBJ1-5 | NA | TRBV2 | NA | TGTGCCAGCAGTCCCCAGGTGGTGCAGCCCCAGCATTTT | CASSPQVVQPQHF
TRBJ2-7 | NA | TRBV7-2 | NA | TGTGCCAGCAGCTTAGGGGGGAGAGTCTACGAGCAGTACTTC | CASSLGGRVYEQYF
TRBJ2-1 | NA | TRBV2 | NA | TGTGCCAGCAGGGAACCAGGGGTGCAGTTCTTC | CASREPGVQFF
TRBJ1-6 | NA | TRBV5-5 | NA | TGTGCCAGCAGCTTCTTTTCCGGCAGGGACTCACCCCTCCACTTT | CASSFFSGRDSPLHF
TRBJ2-5 | NA | TRBV6-6 | TRBD2 | TGTGCCAGCAGAGCGGGGGAAGAGACCCAGTACTTC | CASRAGEETQYF
TRBJ1-4 | NA | TRBV5-1 | NA | TGCGCCAGCAGCTTGGGGGCGTCAACTAATGAAAAACTGTTTTTT | CASSLGASTNEKLFF
TRBJ1-4 | NA | TRBV6-6 | NA | TGTGCCAGCAGTTACACTACAGGGTCGGGAACTGGAAAACTGTTTTTT | CASSYTTGSGTGKLFF
TRBJ1-2 | NA | TRBV30 | NA | TGTGCCTCCCCACAGGCGTCTGGCTATGGCTACACCTTC | CASPQASGYGYTF
TRBJ2-3 | NA | TRBV25-1 | NA | TGTGCCAGCAGTGAGAGGGACCTAGCGTATTTT | CASSERDLAYF
TRBJ2-7 | NA | TRBV28 | TRBD1 | TGTGCCAGCAGCGCGGGACAGGCCTCCTACGAGCAGTACTTC | CASSAGQASYEQYF
TRBJ2-1 | NA | TRBV5-1 | NA | TGCGCCAGCAGCTTGGAGGCGGGACCCTACAATGAGCAGTTCTTC | CASSLEAGPYNEQFF
TRBJ1-2 | NA | TRBV9 | TRBD1 | TGTGCCAGCAGCCCCCGACAGGGTCAGAATGGCTACACCTTC | CASSPRQGQNGYTF
TRBJ2-3 | NA | TRBV10-2 | NA | TGCGCCACCTTCCCCTCGCGCACAGATACGCAGTATTTT | CATFPSRTDTQYF
TRBJ2-5 | NA | TRBV12-5 | NA | TGTGCTAGTGGTTTGGTAGTGTCAGGGGTCCAAGAGACCCAGTACTTC | CASGLVVSGVQETQYF
TRBJ2-7 | once | TRBV10-1 | TRBD1 | TGCGCCAGCAGCAAAGAACAGGGGAGACCTTTCTACGAGCAGTACTTC | CASSKEQGRPFYEQYF
TRBJ2-7 | once | TRBV5-6 | NA | TGTGCCAGCAGCTTGGGGACCTGGGGGCTCTACGAGCAGTACTTC | CASSLGTWGLYEQYF
TRBJ2-2 | few | TRBV11-3 | NA | TGTGCCAGCAGCTTAGGTGCTGCCTTATCCGGGGAGCTGTTTTTT | CASSLGAALSGELFF
TRBJ2-7 | NA | TRBV9 | TRBD2 | TGTGCCAGCAGCGTTGGGGACTACCCGAGCTCCTACGAGCAGTACTTC | CASSVGDYPSSYEQYF
TRBJ1-2 | NA | TRBV2 | NA | TGTGCCAGCAGTGAAGCGACTGGAGCTTGGGGCTACACCTTC | CASSEATGAWGYTF
TRBJ2-5 | NA | TRBV19 | TRBD2 | TGTGCCAGTAGTGATAGCGGGGGCCTTAGGGAGACCCAGTACTTC | CASSDSGGLRETQYF
TRBJ2-7 | NA | TRBV5-1 | NA | TGCGCCAGCAGCTTATTACAGGGATACGAGCAGTACTTC | CASSLLQGYEQYF
TRBJ1-2 | NA | TRBV18 | TRBD1 | TGTGCCAGCTCACCACCGTTAGGGACAGATACCTATGGCTACACCTTC | CASSPPLGTDTYGYTF
TRBJ1-2 | NA | TRBV6-5 | NA | TGTGCCAGCAGTCGGGGCGAAGGCTACACCTTC | CASSRGEGYTF
TRBJ2-7 | once | TRBV5-1 | NA | TGCGCCAGCAGCTTGGAATCCGGGAGCTCCTACGAGCAGTACTTC | CASSLESGSSYEQYF
TRBJ1-1 | NA | TRBV5-1 | NA | TGCGCCAGCAGGCCCGGAGGGGGGCAGAACACTGAAGCTTTCTTT | CASRPGGGQNTEAFF
TRBJ1-6 | few | TRBV30 | NA | TGTGCCAGCGACAGAAATAATTCACCCCTCCACTTT | CASDRNNSPLHF
TRBJ2-7 | once | TRBV30 | NA | TGTGCCTCGGGATTAAACGAGCAGTACTTC | CASGLNEQYF
TRBJ2-2 | few | TRBV4-1 | NA | TGCGCCAGCAGCCCTGGGAGACTTTCGAACACCGGGGAGCTGTTTTTT | CASSPGRLSNTGELFF
TRBJ1-2 | NA | TRBV18 | NA | TGTGCCAGCTCACCGGACAGTTACTATGGCTACACCTTC | CASSPDSYYGYTF
TRBJ2-4 | NA | TRBV5-4 | TRBD1 | TGTGCCAGCAGCTTGGGACAGGGAAACATTCAGTACTTC | CASSLGQGNIQYF
TRBJ2-3 | few | TRBV9 | NA | TGTGCCAGCAGCGTAGAGGTAGAAACAGATACGCAGTATTTT | CASSVEVETDTQYF
TRBJ1-2 | NA | TRBV6-6 | TRBD1 | TGTGCCAGCAGCCCCAGGACAGGGGGCTATGGCTACACCTTC | CASSPRTGGYGYTF
TRBJ2-1 | many | TRBV2 | NA | TGTGCCAGCAGGTCATCCACAGGGTCCAATGAGCAGTTCTTC | CASRSSTGSNEQFF
TRBJ1-6 | few | TRBV5-1 | TRBD1 | TGCGCCAGCAGCTTCGACAGGGCGGTTAATTCACCCCTCCACTTT | CASSFDRAVNSPLHF
TRBJ1-6 | NA | TRBV10-3 | NA | TGTGCCAAACAGCGGGACAATGGTTCACCCCTCCACTTT | CAKQRDNGSPLHF
TRBJ1-2 | NA | TRBV30 | NA | TGTGCCTTTCGATCAGACTATGGCTACACCTTC | CAFRSDYGYTF
TRBJ1-1 | NA | TRBV5-1 | NA | TGCGCCAGCAGCTTGGAGCTGCGACAGGTGAACACTGAAGCTTTCTTT | CASSLELRQVNTEAFF
TRBJ2-7 | NA | TRBV7-2 | NA | TGTGCCAGCAGCTGGGAAGGGGACGAGCAGTACTTC | CASSWEGDEQYF
TRBJ2-2 | few | TRBV18 | NA | TGTGCCAGCTCACTCCTCGGTGGTCGATTCACCGGGGAGCTGTTTTTT | CASSLLGGRFTGELFF
TRBJ2-2 | NA | TRBV5-8 | TRBD2 | TGTGCCAGCAGCCCTTTCGGACTAGCGGGAGTGGCCGGGGAGCTGTTTTTT | CASSPFGLAGVAGELFF